Listed below are T cell receptor beta chains from one sample, sequenced in a study of shared clonotypes between healthy human individuals. Repertoires were generated with immunoSEQ multiplex PCR, while TCRdb's copy carries only in-frame clones and drops some. The repertoire has 2 million or so clones, 85% to 95% of them found once; the top ten carry roughly 0.13%. Specimen: naive CD4+ T cells sorted from blood. Every receptor here comes from a man aged 18 to 35 in good health. Each CDR3 is given with its conserved first and last residue. D genes are given only for firm matches. Clone size, where shown, is once, few, many, or a class for clones that have expanded.

>-|TRBV30|TRBJ1-5|-
CAWSGGLKNQPQHF
TGTGCCTGGAGTGGGGGACTGAAGAATCAGCCCCAGCATTTT
>-|TRBV7-2|TRBJ2-3|-
CASSPSITDTQYF
TGTGCCAGCAGCCCATCCATTACAGATACGCAGTATTTT
>-|TRBV19|TRBJ2-3|TRBD1
CASSIMGTGGTDTQYF
TGTGCCAGTAGTATTATGGGGACAGGGGGCACAGATACGCAGTATTTT
>-|TRBV4-3|TRBJ2-3|TRBD2
CASSQDALAGASSTDTQYF
TGCGCCAGCAGCCAAGACGCACTAGCGGGAGCCAGTTCCACAGATACGCAGTATTTT
>-|TRBV18|TRBJ2-7|-
CASSPDAFRYEQYF
TGTGCCAGCTCACCGGACGCGTTTAGGTACGAGCAGTACTTC
>-|TRBV30|TRBJ2-4|-
CATNVRGAKNIQYF
TGTGCCACGAACGTCCGGGGCGCCAAAAACATTCAGTACTTC
>-|TRBV7-9|TRBJ2-1|-
CASSLEVLGTRGEQFF
TGTGCCAGCAGCTTAGAAGTGTTAGGGACCCGAGGTGAGCAGTTCTTC
>once|TRBV29-1|TRBJ1-5|-
CSVVTADQPQHF
TGCAGCGTTGTAACAGCGGATCAGCCCCAGCATTTT
>-|TRBV4-1|TRBJ1-5|-
CASSLEDRGNQPQHF
TGCGCCAGCAGCCTGGAGGATAGGGGCAATCAGCCCCAGCATTTT
>-|TRBV5-1|TRBJ2-1|-
CASSLGTFSYNEQFF
TGCGCCAGCAGCTTGGGAACTTTCTCCTACAATGAGCAGTTCTTC
>-|TRBV6-5|TRBJ2-7|-
CASSYSTDSYEQYF
TGTGCCAGCAGTTACTCGACAGACTCCTACGAGCAGTACTTC
>-|TRBV4-3|TRBJ2-7|-
CASSQDLGSYEQYF
TGCGCCAGCAGCCAAGACCTTGGCAGCTACGAGCAGTACTTC
>-|TRBV9|TRBJ2-2|-
CASSVDNLLTGELFF
TGTGCCAGCAGCGTAGATAACCTCCTTACCGGGGAGCTGTTTTTT
>-|TRBV10-3|TRBJ1-2|TRBD1
CAISADRETGYTF
TGTGCCATCAGTGCGGACAGGGAGACTGGCTACACCTTC
>-|TRBV19|TRBJ1-6|TRBD1
CASSKTGVNSPLHF
TGTGCCAGTAGTAAGACAGGGGTTAATTCACCCCTCCACTTT
>-|TRBV28|TRBJ1-4|TRBD1
CASSFGQGVGTNEKLFF
TGTGCCAGCAGTTTTGGTCAGGGGGTCGGAACTAATGAAAAACTGTTTTTT
>once|TRBV18|TRBJ2-5|TRBD1
CASSPGQGKSETQYF
TGTGCCAGCTCACCCGGACAGGGTAAATCGGAGACCCAGTACTTC
>-|TRBV5-4|TRBJ2-5|TRBD1
CASSFTGAAETQYF
TGTGCCAGCAGCTTTACAGGGGCGGCAGAGACCCAGTACTTC
>-|TRBV25-1|TRBJ2-1|-
CASSESGRGDNEQFF
TGTGCCAGCAGTGAATCGGGCAGGGGGGACAATGAGCAGTTCTTC
>-|TRBV5-4|TRBJ1-1|TRBD1
CASRPTGATEAFF
TGTGCCAGCAGACCTACAGGGGCCACTGAAGCTTTCTTT
>-|TRBV4-1|TRBJ2-7|-
CASSQDLATRSYEQYF
TGCGCCAGCAGCCAAGATTTGGCCACCCGGTCCTACGAGCAGTACTTC
>-|TRBV5-4|TRBJ2-7|TRBD1
CASSLEGQGAREQYF
TGTGCCAGCAGCTTGGAGGGACAGGGGGCGCGAGAGCAGTACTTC
>-|TRBV27|TRBJ1-4|-
CASSTPSGTNEKLFF
TGTGCCAGCAGCACTCCCTCGGGGACGAATGAAAAACTGTTTTTT
>-|TRBV28|TRBJ2-1|-
CASSFDGWYEQFF
TGTGCCAGCAGTTTCGACGGTTGGTATGAGCAGTTCTTC
>-|TRBV6-6|TRBJ1-1|-
CASSLEMNTEAFF
TGTGCCAGCAGTCTAGAAATGAACACTGAAGCTTTCTTT
>-|TRBV11-1|TRBJ2-7|-
CASSFFPGPLGEQYF
TGTGCCAGCAGCTTTTTTCCGGGGCCCCTAGGCGAGCAGTACTTC
>-|TRBV6-5|TRBJ1-2|-
CASSRQANYGYTF
TGTGCCAGCAGTCGACAGGCGAACTATGGCTACACCTTC
>-|TRBV30|TRBJ2-5|TRBD1
CAWNRQGGETQYF
TGTGCCTGGAACCGACAGGGGGGGGAGACCCAGTACTTC
>-|TRBV30|TRBJ1-5|-
CAWSVRQGVNQPQHF
TGTGCCTGGAGTGTACGGCAGGGAGTCAATCAGCCCCAGCATTTT
>-|TRBV6-5|TRBJ2-5|-
CASSRTLRETQYF
TGTGCCAGCAGTCGGACTCTCCGGGAGACCCAGTACTTC
>-|TRBV7-9|TRBJ2-3|-
CASSQALSGSTDTQYF
TGTGCCAGCAGCCAGGCGCTATCCGGCTCCACAGATACGCAGTATTTT
>-|TRBV4-3|TRBJ2-1|TRBD1
CASSQGVGQPPYNEQFF
TGCGCCAGCAGCCAAGGGGTGGGACAGCCCCCCTACAATGAGCAGTTCTTC
>once|TRBV5-4|TRBJ2-6|-
CASSLGGRLSSGANVLTF
TGTGCCAGCAGCCTGGGCGGCAGGCTTAGCTCTGGGGCCAACGTCCTGACTTTC
>-|TRBV10-1|TRBJ1-4|-
CASSDRTNGLGLFF
TGCGCCAGCAGTGACCGGACTAACGGCTTGGGGCTGTTTTTT
>-|TRBV11-3|TRBJ1-1|TRBD1
CASSPGGNTEAFF
TGTGCCAGCAGCCCAGGGGGGAACACTGAAGCTTTCTTT
>-|TRBV30|TRBJ2-1|-
CAWSGTSSSYNEQFF
TGTGCCTGGTCCGGGACGTCGAGCTCCTACAATGAGCAGTTCTTC
>-|TRBV10-3|TRBJ1-6|-
CAISESSRDNSPLHF
TGTGCCATCAGTGAGTCGTCCAGAGATAATTCACCCCTCCACTTT
>-|TRBV9|TRBJ2-3|-
CASSARREGTDTQYF
TGTGCCAGCAGCGCTCGGAGGGAGGGCACAGATACGCAGTATTTT
>-|TRBV4-3|TRBJ2-3|-
CASSQDLSTDTQYF
TGCGCCAGCAGCCAAGATCTGAGCACAGATACGCAGTATTTT
>-|TRBV7-9|TRBJ1-1|-
CASSSRGSGGTEAFF
TGTGCCAGCAGCTCCAGGGGATCGGGAGGGACTGAAGCTTTCTTT
>-|TRBV4-1|TRBJ1-4|-
CASSQGPASLQLFF
TGCGCCAGCAGCCAAGGGCCCGCCAGTCTTCAACTGTTTTTT
>-|TRBV28|TRBJ1-6|TRBD1
CASVTQGRNSPLHF
TGTGCCAGCGTAACACAGGGGAGGAATTCACCCCTCCACTTT
>-|TRBV6-5|TRBJ1-1|-
CASSPGTLNTEAFF
TGTGCCAGCAGCCCCGGGACACTAAACACTGAAGCTTTCTTT
>-|TRBV5-1|TRBJ2-5|-
CASSLVRGQETQYF
TGCGCCAGCAGCTTGGTTCGGGGGCAAGAGACCCAGTACTTC
>-|TRBV10-3|TRBJ2-5|TRBD2
CAISKGTSGGEETQYF
TGTGCCATCAGTAAAGGGACTAGCGGGGGGGAAGAGACCCAGTACTTC
>-|TRBV5-1|TRBJ2-1|-
CASSPGTVLNEQFF
TGCGCCAGCAGCCCCGGGACGGTATTGAATGAGCAGTTCTTC
>-|TRBV18|TRBJ2-7|-
CASSPWSLGSRDEQYF
TGTGCCAGCTCACCATGGTCTTTGGGGAGTCGAGACGAGCAGTACTTC
>-|TRBV5-1|TRBJ1-3|-
CASSLLDSGNTIYF
TGCGCCAGCAGCTTGCTCGACTCTGGAAACACCATATATTTT
>-|TRBV6-1|TRBJ2-5|TRBD2
CASSERLAGNKETQYF
TGTGCCAGCAGCGAAAGACTAGCGGGGAACAAAGAGACCCAGTACTTC
>-|TRBV7-2|TRBJ1-5|-
CASSLGGSQPQHF
TGTGCCAGCAGCTTAGGAGGGAGTCAGCCCCAGCATTTT
>-|TRBV4-1|TRBJ1-2|-
CASSQVVSKEGYTF
TGCGCCAGCAGCCAAGTGGTCAGCAAGGAAGGCTACACCTTC
>once|TRBV2|TRBJ1-3|-
CASRQTGGRAGNTIYF
TGTGCCAGCAGACAAACGGGGGGTAGGGCTGGAAACACCATATATTTT
>-|TRBV2|TRBJ2-2|-
CASREHKNTGELFF
TGTGCCAGCAGGGAACACAAGAACACCGGGGAGCTGTTTTTT
>-|TRBV29-1|TRBJ2-5|TRBD1
CSGGGQGAGETQYF
TGCAGCGGTGGGGGCCAGGGGGCGGGTGAGACCCAGTACTTC